Listed below are T cell receptor beta chains from one sample, sequenced in a study of control samples from healthy donors and cancer patients. Some clones are missing from TCRdb's copy, which holds only in-frame ones; the method was immunoSEQ multiplex PCR. The data contain 55,000 to 70,000 clones, 91% of them singletons. The material sequenced was PBMCs. The receptors were gathered from a man younger than 45 with colorectal cancer. Both conserved end residues are part of each CDR3. Each record gives: clone size, J gene, CDR3 length, V gene, CDR3 protein. The size entry is marked missing in some rows and otherwise reads once, few, many or a size class.

NA,TRBJ2-6,15,TRBV4-3,CASSQPGAGANVLTF
NA,TRBJ2-1,17,TRBV7-9,CASSSVAAGASYNEQFF
NA,TRBJ2-3,16,TRBV28,CVSRSGERGFTDTQYF
NA,TRBJ2-5,13,TRBV5-8,CASRGPYQETQYF
NA,TRBJ1-6,14,TRBV5-6,CASSWGTANSPLHF
NA,TRBJ1-2,15,TRBV4-2,CASSQEFQYNYGYTF
NA,TRBJ2-1,13,TRBV30,CAWKVRAYNEQFF
once,TRBJ1-1,15,TRBV18,CASSMGQGSDTEAFF
NA,TRBJ1-5,14,TRBV6-2/TRBV6-3,CASSPKSRGQPQHF
few,TRBJ1-2,14,TRBV29-1,CSVKMEWGAAGYTF
NA,TRBJ2-3,13,TRBV9,CASSWANTDTQYF
NA,TRBJ2-2,14,TRBV7-2,CASSLEKGVGELFF
once,TRBJ1-1,13,TRBV6-2/TRBV6-3,CASSPGLNTEAFF
NA,TRBJ2-7,17,TRBV3-1/TRBV3-2,CASSQDSSGRDYKEQYF
NA,TRBJ2-5,13,TRBV7-2,CASSSDVQETQYF
NA,TRBJ2-1,14,TRBV5-1,CASSFTRDSREQFF
NA,TRBJ2-7,11,TRBV5-1,CASSLGGEQYF
NA,TRBJ1-5,17,TRBV24-1,CATSEGPGGGRSQPQHF
NA,TRBJ1-5,11,TRBV7-2,CASSAGGPQHF
NA,TRBJ2-1,13,TRBV5-4,CASSLLRDNEQFF
NA,TRBJ1-1,15,TRBV3-1/TRBV3-2,CASSQGGRPNTEAFF
once,TRBJ2-1,19,TRBV14,CASSPGLAGGSSSYNEQFF
NA,TRBJ1-1,15,TRBV27,CASSKLGQPNTEAFF
NA,TRBJ1-2,13,TRBV6-5,CAIGRAANYGYTF
NA,TRBJ2-2,17,TRBV10-1,CASSETSSRANTGELFF
NA,TRBJ1-5,13,TRBV3-1/TRBV3-2,CASSLRGNQPQHF
NA,TRBJ2-1,14,TRBV7-2,CASSPTVDNGEQFF
NA,TRBJ1-2,13,TRBV7-9,CASSWVQLSGYTF
NA,TRBJ2-3,17,TRBV7-6,CASSPETRAIFTDTQYF
few,TRBJ1-1,13,TRBV3-1/TRBV3-2,CASSQVTDTEAFF
NA,TRBJ2-1,17,TRBV7-2,CASSLGDQGGPFNEQFF
NA,TRBJ1-1,13,TRBV7-9,CASLSGGQDEAFF
NA,TRBJ1-2,11,TRBV29-1,CSSTGGGGYTF
NA,TRBJ1-1,14,TRBV6-2/TRBV6-3,CASSVLGGNTEAFF
NA,TRBJ1-1,15,TRBV7-9,CASAGEVGVFTEAFF
NA,TRBJ1-1,13,TRBV30,CAWRGQGNTEAFF
NA,TRBJ2-3,11,TRBV6-5,CASSTTGRQYF
NA,TRBJ1-1,14,TRBV24-1,CATTPGGTYTEAFF
NA,TRBJ2-2,15,TRBV19,CASSIGTANTGELFF
NA,TRBJ2-3,16,TRBV5-1,CASSPWTSGGTDTQYF
NA,TRBJ2-1,15,TRBV11-2,CASSAGLQTYNEQFF
NA,TRBJ1-2,12,TRBV30,CAWSDRAYGYTF
NA,TRBJ2-5,13,TRBV29-1,CSVGDGRLQTQYF
NA,TRBJ2-1,14,TRBV18,CASSPGLATDEQFF
NA,TRBJ1-2,12,TRBV5-1,CASSSQTNGYTF
NA,TRBJ1-6,17,TRBV11-3,CASSSLDTTLYNSPLHF
NA,TRBJ2-1,15,TRBV6-5,CASSPDRNPYNEQFF
NA,TRBJ2-7,14,TRBV2,CASSGRIQGGEQYF
NA,TRBJ2-3,15,TRBV5-1,CASASREASTDTQYF
NA,TRBJ2-3,16,TRBV4-3,CASSQVFAGSTDTQYF
NA,TRBJ1-2,14,TRBV6-5,CASSLGRSNYGYTF
NA,TRBJ2-1,16,TRBV7-9,CASSFRDSYSYNEQFF
NA,TRBJ2-2,18,TRBV30,CAWSVLSPLAGRTGELFF
once,TRBJ2-1,14,TRBV6-5,CASSLGRLPNEQFF
NA,TRBJ1-3,15,TRBV4-3,CASSQDVVSGNTIYF